What follows is one T cell receptor (beta chain) and its context. Its specificity is not known. This specimen comes from a study of siplizumab effects on memory and regulatory T cells. Points from the study as a whole: Fewer alloreactive sequences mapped to unstimulated CD4+ memory cells under siplizumab. The authors mapped only a minor fraction of alloreactive clones to unstimulated subsets.

The data were produced by immunoSEQ multiplex PCR, yet TCRdb's version contains in-frame clones alone and is incomplete. The sample records about 85,000 clones, 95% being singletons. V lost 5 bases and J 2 bases, leaving 10 bases between the germline ends. The germline V gene encodes CDR1 MGHRA and CDR2 YSYEKL. The CDR3 runs to 13 residues. This chain links TRBV4-1 with TRBJ2-7; tentative D call: TRBD1 (5 bases). This clonotype was sampled from a human donor in good health. Sample: CD8+ T cells sorted from blood. In DNA, the CDR3 is TGCGCCAGCAGCGAAGGGGTTACCTACGAGCAGTACTTC. Protein product: CASSEGVTYEQYF.